Following are 10 T cell receptor beta chains from one sample sequenced in a study of CD8+ T cells in alopecia areata. Extraction of RNA preceded its reverse transcription into cDNA, which served as the sequencing template. Here immunoSEQ multiplex PCR was the method, and the copy in TCRdb shows in-frame clones only, minus some. This sample has 100,000 to 150,000 clones, with about 59% found just once. Described treatment: oral pan-JAK inhibitor, 5-10 mg twice daily. This material consisted of CD4+ T cells sorted from blood, taken at week 4, from a patient treated with tofacitinib. These receptors originate from a human donor with alopecia areata.

The V gene is TRBV9, the J gene TRBJ2-5, with D uncertain. V dropped 1 base and J dropped 5 bases, with 12 bases sitting between them. Germline loops: CDR1 SGDLS, CDR2 YYNGEE. CDR3 length equals 14 residues. The CDR3 bases are TGTGCCAGCAGCGTAAGCCCGGTTGGGGAGACCCAGTACTTC. It yields the protein CASSVSPVGETQYF.

This clone was observed a handful of times. The rearrangement uses TRBV29-1 and TRBJ2-2; TRBD1 matches 7 bases. V was clipped by 5 bases and J by 7 bases; unmatched bases: 10. CDR3 length: 14 residues. The germline gives CDR1 SQVTM, CDR2 ANQGSEA. CDR3 DNA: TGCAGCGTTTCCCGGACAGGTCGCTTCGGGGAGCTGTTTTTT. Translating gives CSVSRTGRFGELFF.

The rearrangement links TRBV6-6 to TRBJ2-3; TRBD2 might be the D (5 bases). The CDR3 extends over 14 amino acids. Trimming stripped 2 bases from V and 0 bases from J, with 6 bases between. Germline CDR1 is MNHNY and CDR2 is SVGAGI (reference sequence). CDR3 in amino acids: CASSYAGSTDTQYF. The CDR3 DNA is TGTGCCAGCAGTTACGCGGGTAGCACAGATACGCAGTATTTT.

V is TRBV29-1 and J is TRBJ2-1, with D perhaps matching TRBD2 (8 bases). The germline V gene has CDR1 SQVTM and CDR2 ANQGSEA. This CDR3 is built from 14 residues. Trimming pared 6 bases from V and 7 bases from J, leaving 19 bases between. CDR3: CSVGLGGFGNEQFF. Here the CDR3 DNA reads TGCAGCGTGGGACTAGGGGGCTTCGGGAATGAGCAGTTCTTC.

This clone has a handful of counts. V gene TRBV21-1 combines with J gene TRBJ2-6; the table gives TRBD1 as D, unverified against the DNA. TRBV21-1 constitutes a pseudogene. The CDR3 covers 17 residues. The CDR3 DNA sequence: TGTGCCAGCAGAAGGGGGCCATCGGGCTCTGGGGCCAACGTCCTGACTTTC. Translation: CASRRGPSGSGANVLTF.

V gene TRBV6-1 combines with J gene TRBJ2-5, with TRBD2 matching 7 bases. Germline assignment: CDR1 MNHNS and CDR2 SASEGT. Unmatched junction bases numbered 7, after V lost 5 bases and J lost 1 base. The CDR3 runs to 15 residues. The CDR3 nucleotides are TGTGCCAGCAGTCCCTCAGCGGGGCTCCAAGAGACCCAGTACTTC. The encoded protein is CASSPSAGLQETQYF.

The CDR3 is CASSDSPGTGGDQPQHF. The CDR3 DNA reads as TGTGCCAGCAGTGACAGTCCCGGGACAGGGGGCGATCAGCCCCAGCATTTT. The chain links TRBV6-8 to TRBJ1-5; 12 nucleotides align to TRBD1. Germline CDR1 reads MNHGY; CDR2 reads SAAAGT. Losses at the gene ends were 5 bases for V and 5 bases for J; bases not matched to a gene: 10. The CDR3 spans 17 residues.

J is TRBJ1-1 and V is TRBV27; 7 bases map to TRBD1. CDR3 size: 12 residues. The V gene end was trimmed by 6 bases and the J gene end by 11 bases; junction bases not matched to a gene: 9. CDR1 and CDR2 from the germline V gene are MNHEY and SMNVEV (reference sequence). In DNA form, the CDR3 reads TGTGCCAGCAGCCCGACAGGGATGGACGCTTTCTTT. Translated, it gives CASSPTGMDAFF.

This clone has a handful of counts. This sequence joins TRBV6-5 and TRBJ2-5, with D tentatively TRBD1 or TRBD2 (5 bases each). Germline V lookup: CDR1 MNHEY, CDR2 SVGAGI. Trimming left V 6 bases short and J 5 bases short, with 13 bases between. CDR3 length equals 13 residues. Here the CDR3 reads CASRQGWGETQYF. Here the CDR3 DNA reads TGTGCCAGCAGGCAGGGTTGGGGGGAGACCCAGTACTTC.

This clone appeared a few times. V usage is TRBV5-1 and J usage is TRBJ2-3; 8 nucleotides align to TRBD2. V lost 0 bases, J lost 4 bases, and 10 bases stayed unmatched. Germline assignment: CDR1 SGHRS and CDR2 YFSETQ. The length of the CDR3 is 17 residues. CDR3 coding DNA: TGCGCCAGCAGCTTGGACGGACTAGCCACCAGCGCAGATACGCAGTATTTT. Translated, it gives CASSLDGLATSADTQYF. Variable domain in full (rest from reference TRBV5-1 and TRBJ2-3): KAGVTQTPRYLIKTRGQQVTLSCSPISGHRSVSWYQQTPGQGLQFLFEYFSETQRNKGNFPGRFSGRQFSNSRSEMNVSTLELGDSALYLCASSLDGLATSADTQYFGPGTRLTVL.